The 22 T cell receptor beta chains given below trace back to one sample, sequenced in a study of Ad26.COV2.S vaccination and SARS-CoV-2 variants. The treatment here: about 20 received Ad26.COV2.S at low or high dose, single or two shots; about 5 received placebo; per-sample allocation not given. Collection of samples fell on day 63 after the first vaccine or placebo injection. Sequencing used immunoSEQ multiplex PCR; TCRdb keeps in-frame clones, though not all of them. Here the sample spans around 320,000 clones, around 87% being singletons. The starting material was peripheral blood, obtained in a trial of Ad26.COV2.S vaccine versus placebo. All receptors derive from a person aged 18 to 59 who received the Ad26.COV2.S COVID-19 vaccine or a placebo.

The table lists this clone with a few counts. The chain recombines TRBV19 with TRBJ1-6, with 7 bases identical to TRBD1. Trimming at V came to 7 bases and at J to 8 bases, leaving 5 bases not matched to a gene. Germline V lookup: CDR1 LNHDA, CDR2 SQIVND (reference sequence). The CDR3 is 13 residues long. The CDR3 DNA sequence: TGTGCCAGTATGGAAGGGGGCTATTCACCCCTCCACTTT. Translation gives CASMEGGYSPLHF.

The V gene is TRBV30, the J gene TRBJ1-4, with D hard to call. Between the trimmed V and J ends, which lost 0 bases and 4 bases, there was a span of 9 bases. The germline gives CDR1 GTSNPN, CDR2 SVGIG (reference sequence). The CDR3 totals 14 residues. Here the CDR3 reads CAWSVQTHNEKLFF. The CDR3 DNA follows: TGTGCCTGGAGTGTACAGACCCATAATGAAAAACTGTTTTTT.

The chain uses TRBV10-3 and TRBJ2-2, with 8 bases lining up with TRBD1. V gave up 3 bases and J gave up 6 bases; unmatched junction bases: 3. The CDR3 extends over 14 amino acids. Germline V gene lookup returns CDR1 ENHRY and CDR2 SYGVKD. CDR3 residues: CAISDGQGPGELFF. The CDR3, as DNA: TGTGCCATCAGTGACGGACAGGGTCCCGGGGAGCTGTTTTTT.

The chain combines TRBV29-1 with TRBJ1-2; D is possibly TRBD1 (5 bases). V dropped 5 bases and J dropped 4 bases, with 8 bases sitting between them. This CDR3 spans 11 amino acids. Germline CDR1 reads SQVTM; CDR2 reads ANQGSEA. The CDR3 protein is CSVWGGYGYTF. The CDR3, as DNA: TGCAGCGTTTGGGGCGGCTATGGCTACACCTTC. Filled out from reference TRBV29-1 and TRBJ1-2, the complete variable domain reads SAVISQKPSRDICQRGTSLTIQCQVDSQVTMMFWYRQQPGQSLTLIATANQGSEATYESGFVIDKFPISRPNLTFSTLTVSNMSPEDSSIYLCSVWGGYGYTFGSGTRLTVV.

The sample holds one count of this clone. The chain links TRBV9 to TRBJ1-1; 7 nucleotides match TRBD1. CDR1 SGDLS and CDR2 YYNGEE come from the germline V gene. V trimming: 0 bases; J trimming: 4 bases; junction bases outside the gene matches: 6. The CDR3 contains 15 residues. CDR3 residues: CASSVEGAAGTEAFF. CDR3 sequence (DNA): TGTGCCAGCAGCGTAGAGGGGGCAGCGGGCACTGAAGCTTTCTTT. Drawing the rest from reference TRBV9 and TRBJ1-1, the complete variable domain is DSGVTQTPKHLITATGQRVTLRCSPRSGDLSVYWYQQSLDQGLQFLIQYYNGEERAKGNILERFSAQQFPDLHSELNLSSLELGDSALYFCASSVEGAAGTEAFFGQGTRLTVV.

The CDR3 spells CASSLRHRGGEKLFF. DNA for the CDR3: TGTGCCAGCAGCTTAAGACACAGGGGAGGCGAAAAACTGTTTTTT. J is TRBJ1-4 and V is TRBV13, with 7 positions matching TRBD1. Germline V gene lookup returns CDR1 PRHDT and CDR2 FYEKMQ (reference sequence). Trimming cost V 2 bases and J 8 bases; bases outside gene matches: 8. The CDR3 is 15 residues long.

In DNA form, the CDR3 reads TGTGCCTGGAGTCGACAGGGGGCTTACGAGCAGTACTTC. Its protein is CAWSRQGAYEQYF. The V and J genes are TRBV30 and TRBJ2-7; 10 bases are shared with TRBD1. Germline-derived CDR1 and CDR2 are GTSNPN and SVGIG (reference sequence). CDR3 length equals 13 residues. With V trimmed by 2 bases and J by 4 bases, 2 bases remained unmatched. The whole variable domain, remainder taken from reference TRBV30 and TRBJ2-7, is SQTIHQWPATLVQPVGSPLSLECTVEGTSNPNLYWYRQAAGRGLQLLFYSVGIGQISSEVPQNLSASRPQDRQFILSSKKLLLSDSGFYLCAWSRQGAYEQYFGPGTRLTVT.

The CDR3 here is CASSPVSGAETEAFF. CDR3 coding DNA: TGTGCCAGCTCACCAGTTTCGGGGGCAGAGACTGAAGCTTTCTTT. The chain joins TRBV18 to TRBJ1-1; TRBD1 is a possible D gene (6 bases). Between the trimmed V and J ends, which lost 2 bases and 5 bases, there was a span of 15 bases. CDR1 and CDR2 from the germline V gene are KGHSH and LQKENI. The CDR3 loop spans 15 amino acids.

The V gene is TRBV20-1, the J gene TRBJ2-3; D unclear. CDR1 is DFQATT and CDR2 is SNEGSKA in the germline V gene (reference sequence). V dropped 3 bases and J dropped 2 bases, with 15 bases sitting between them. The CDR3 is made up of 15 amino acids. CDR3 DNA sequence: TGCAGTGCTAGTTCTAATGAGATATCCACAGATACGCAGTATTTT. Protein product: CSASSNEISTDTQYF.

The V call is TRBV15, the J call TRBJ1-5; D is ambiguous. The CDR3 has 17 amino acids. V was clipped by 1 base and J by 0 bases, with 13 bases between them. Per the germline V gene, CDR1 is LNHNV and CDR2 is YYDKDF (reference sequence). This CDR3 reads CATSRGSTVNSNQPQHF. The CDR3 nucleotides read TGTGCCACCAGCAGAGGTAGTACAGTAAATAGCAATCAGCCCCAGCATTTT.

This CDR3 reads CASSRGGTTPYEQYF. Here the CDR3 DNA reads TGTGCCAGCAGCCGAGGAGGGACTACCCCCTACGAGCAGTACTTC. The chain has TRBV7-6 and TRBJ2-7; 7 nucleotides line up with TRBD2. The junction had 9 bases not matched to a gene; V was cut back by 5 bases and J by 2 bases. This CDR3 contains 15 residues. CDR1 and CDR2 from the germline V gene are SGHVS and FNYEAQ.

The chain's CDR3 is CASSLRQTSEQYF. CDR3 bases: TGTGCCAGCAGTTTGAGACAGACCTCCGAGCAGTACTTC. This sequence joins TRBV6-5 and TRBJ2-7, with D possibly being TRBD1 (5 bases). Trimming took 4 bases from V and 6 from J, leaving 13 bases between them. CDR1 MNHEY and CDR2 SVGAGI come from the germline V gene. The CDR3 totals 13 residues.

The gene calls are TRBV5-1 and TRBJ1-3; weak D call: TRBD1 (5 bases). This CDR3 comprises 16 residues. V dropped 4 bases and J dropped 0 bases, with 14 bases sitting between them. From germline, CDR1 is SGHRS and CDR2 YFSETQ. The CDR3 nucleotides read TGCGCCAGCAGCCCGTACAGTAGGGGCTCTGGAAACACCATATATTTT. Residues: CASSPYSRGSGNTIYF.

The chain has TRBV29-1 and TRBJ1-1; TRBD1 is a possible D gene (5 bases). V was cut by 3 bases and J by 4 bases, with 12 bases left in between. Germline-derived CDR1 and CDR2 are SQVTM and ANQGSEA. The CDR3 has 13 residues. The DNA for the CDR3 is TGCAGCGTTGAGTATGGGGGGGGCACTGAAGCTTTCTTT. This codes for CSVEYGGGTEAFF.

The chain links TRBV7-9 to TRBJ1-2, with D unresolved. Between the trimmed V and J ends, which lost 3 bases and 5 bases, there was a span of 4 bases. Per the germline V gene, CDR1 is SEHNR and CDR2 is FQNEAQ (reference sequence). The CDR3 has 11 amino acids. CDR3 sequence reads: CASSLDYGYTF. For the CDR3, the DNA is TGTGCCAGCAGCTTGGATTATGGCTACACCTTC. Supplemented by reference TRBV7-9 and TRBJ1-2, the full variable domain reads DTGVSQNPRHKITKRGQNVTFRCDPISEHNRLYWYRQTLGQGPEFLTYFQNEAQLEKSRLLSDRFSAERPKGSFSTLEIQRTEQGDSAMYLCASSLDYGYTFGSGTRLTVV.

This clone was detected once. The chain is built from TRBV6-5 and TRBJ2-5; 9 bases match TRBD2. The germline gives CDR1 MNHEY, CDR2 SVGAGI. The CDR3 contains 13 residues. V was pared by 2 bases and J by 5 bases, with 0 bases of the junction left unmatched. The CDR3 spells CASSYSGGETQYF. CDR3 DNA: TGTGCCAGCAGTTACAGCGGGGGGGAGACCCAGTACTTC.

V gene TRBV7-2 combines with J gene TRBJ2-7, with TRBD1 matching over 8 bases. V lost 5 bases, J lost 4 bases, and 10 bases stayed unmatched. Germline CDR1 reads SGHTA; CDR2 reads FQGNSA. The CDR3 consists of 15 residues. The DNA of the CDR3 is TGTGCCAGCAGCGGTGGACAGGGCATTTGGTACGAGCAGTACTTC. This encodes CASSGGQGIWYEQYF.

This chain links TRBV29-1 with TRBJ2-7, with TRBD1 identical over 8 bases. The germline CDR1 and CDR2 sequences are SQVTM and ANQGSEA. Unmatched junction bases numbered 9, after V lost 2 bases and J lost 3 bases. The CDR3 length is 15 residues. The CDR3 loop is CSVETGQGGGYEQYF. CDR3 in DNA: TGCAGCGTTGAAACCGGACAGGGAGGTGGCTACGAGCAGTACTTC.

This chain connects TRBV3-1 (or the pseudogene TRBV3-2) to TRBJ1-2, with unresolved D. Germline loops: CDR1 LGHDT, CDR2 YNNKEL (reference sequence). Deletions cut 4 bases from V and 5 bases from J, with 5 bases between. The CDR3 contains 11 residues. The CDR3 DNA sequence: TGTGCCAGCAGCCTACGGTATGGCTACACCTTC. Translation: CASSLRYGYTF.

The CDR3 coding sequence is TGTGCCAGCAGTTCACTCCTGGCGGAGGGAATCACTGAAGCTTTCTTT. Encoded protein: CASSSLLAEGITEAFF. The genes are TRBV6-5 and TRBJ1-1; D gene uncertain. Germline lookup yields CDR1 MNHEY and CDR2 SVGAGI. V was clipped by 4 bases and J by 4 bases, with 19 bases between them. This CDR3 has 16 amino acids.

Note on this clone: A read error may produce the germline difference seen at one junction end. The chain has TRBV20-1 and TRBJ1-1; maybe TRBD1 (6 bases). Germline CDR1 DFQATT, CDR2 SNEGSKA (reference sequence). This CDR3 contains 9 residues. The CDR3 loop is CSASLGHLF. CDR3 nucleotide sequence: TGCAGTGCTAGCCTGGGACATCTCTTT.

This chain links TRBV5-1 with TRBJ1-1; no reliable D call. CDR1 is SGHRS, CDR2 YFSETQ, per germline. V gave up 3 bases and J gave up 1 base, with 7 bases separating them. The CDR3 has 13 residues. The CDR3 here is CASSSGTNTEAFF. CDR3 nucleotides: TGCGCCAGCAGCTCAGGAACGAACACTGAAGCTTTCTTT.